Shown below are 6 T cell receptor beta chains from a single sample sequenced in a study of blood T cells in healthy people across ages. The use of a sample-barcoded 5' primer and a J-beta primer mix characterized a second PCR of about 6 to 11 cycles. From the 5' RACE reads, TCRdb called clonotypes with MiXCR, one entry per CDR3 protein. The sample lists fewer than 1,000,000 distinct CDR3 sequences; roughly 44% were seen once. Material for sequencing was blood. All receptors derive from a man between 60 and 75 years old in good health.

Ten or more counts support this clonotype. V is TRBV29-1 and J is TRBJ2-3; D call uncertain. CDR3 length: 12 residues. Germline V gene sequence: CDR1 SQVTM, CDR2 ANQGSEA. Trimming pared 7 bases from V and 6 bases from J, leaving 14 bases between. The CDR3 DNA reads as TGCAGCGCAAGTCTTGCCGGGGATACGCAGTATTTT. Its protein is CSASLAGDTQYF.

This clonotype appeared many times. The chain joins TRBV7-9 to TRBJ2-7, with 8 bases lining up with TRBD1. V was clipped by 4 bases and J by 7 bases; unmatched bases: 15. The germline CDR1 and CDR2 sequences are SEHNR and FQNEAQ (reference sequence). This CDR3 is built from 16 residues. The CDR3 loop is CASSSGQGGGYQEQYF. CDR3 in DNA: TGTGCCAGCAGCTCTGGACAGGGTGGGGGATACCAAGAGCAGTACTTC.

CDR3 protein: CSATGTTGNEQFF. In DNA, the CDR3 is TGCAGTGCCACTGGGACCACCGGGAATGAGCAGTTCTTC. The rearrangement links TRBV20-1 to TRBJ2-1; D assignment may be TRBD1 or TRBD2 (5 bases each). CDR1 is DFQATT, CDR2 SNEGSKA, per germline (reference sequence). V lost 6 bases, J lost 7 bases, and 16 bases lay in between. The CDR3 extends over 13 amino acids.

This clonotype was picked up a small number of times. V gene TRBV20-1 combines with J gene TRBJ1-1; 9 bases fit TRBD1. The CDR3 contains 14 residues. The V gene end was trimmed by 7 bases and the J gene end by 10 bases; junction bases not matched to a gene: 16. Per the germline V gene, CDR1 is DFQATT and CDR2 is SNEGSKA (reference sequence). The CDR3 DNA is TGCAGTGAAAGCGGACAGGGGCCCCGAGTTGGAGCTTTCTTT. It yields the protein CSESGQGPRVGAFF.

The CDR3 loop is CATSDLFQGQETQYF. In DNA, the CDR3 is TGTGCCACCAGTGATTTGTTCCAGGGCCAAGAGACCCAGTACTTC. V gene TRBV24-1 combines with J gene TRBJ2-5, with D possibly TRBD1 on 5 matching bases. Germline V gives CDR1 KGHDR, CDR2 SFDVKD. V dropped 0 bases and J dropped 1 base, with 8 bases sitting between them. This CDR3 comprises 15 residues.

The chain couples TRBV5-1 to TRBJ2-7; maybe TRBD1 (6 bases). The CDR3 covers 15 residues. Trimming took off 4 bases at V and 2 bases at J, with 16 bases between the two ends. CDR1 SGHRS and CDR2 YFSETQ come from the germline V gene. The CDR3 loop is CASSVGQTATYEQYF. The CDR3 DNA is TGCGCCAGCAGCGTGGGACAAACTGCCACCTACGAGCAGTACTTC.